This TCR beta chain was retrieved from a study of beta chain features in type 1 diabetes. Whole-study results and caveats: A possible short-template PCR bias applies equally to patients and controls. Overrepresentation of cells with high TCR expression could result from cDNA sequencing. Significant though moderate, a shortening of TCRB CDR3s appeared in all four CD4+ subsets of Type 1 diabetes patients.

Concerning this clone itself: Its antigen is unknown.

It was one heparinised blood draw, averaging about 116 mL, that each donor gave. The isolated RNA, all of it, was reverse transcribed, so expressed TCRB transcripts were what got sequenced. The data were produced by immunoSEQ multiplex PCR, yet TCRdb's version contains in-frame clones alone and is incomplete. Of a few hundred thousand clones listed, approximately 14% are singletons. The receptor comes from a man aged 30-40 years in good health. The sequencing sample was made of naive CD4+ T cells from blood.

DNA for the CDR3: TGTGCCACCAGCAGAGGAGTCCTGGGTGACTATGGCTACACCTTC. Its translation is CATSRGVLGDYGYTF. This chain links TRBV15 with TRBJ1-2; no firm D call. V was cut by 1 base and J by 3 bases, with 12 bases left in between. Germline lookup yields CDR1 LNHNV and CDR2 YYDKDF (reference sequence). The CDR3 has 15 residues. Using reference TRBV15 and TRBJ1-2 for the parts outside the CDR3, the full variable domain is DAMVIQNPRYQVTQFGKPVTLSCSQTLNHNVMYWYQQKSSQAPKLLFHYYDKDFNNEADTPDNFQSRRPNTSFCFLDIRSPGLGDTAMYLCATSRGVLGDYGYTFGSGTRLTVV.